The sequence of this T cell receptor beta chain was determined in a study of OX40 agonist ivuxolimab in advanced cancers. Study findings and constraints: The CD4+ and CD8+ T cells in the blood had expanded clonally by week 6 at 0.1 to 3.0 mg/kg.

At baseline, cycle 4 day 1, and cycle 7 day 1, blood was sampled. The CDR3 is made up of 12 amino acids. Per the germline V gene, CDR1 is SGHDN and CDR2 is FVKESK. The ends were cut back, 3 bases at V and 1 base at J, with 4 bases in the middle. TCRdb's copy holds only in-frame clones and misses some; the assay was immunoSEQ multiplex PCR. The sample has 55,000 to 70,000 clones; approximately 86% are singletons. A note on this clone: Its target is unknown. Other DNA variants within this sample encode the same CDR3.

Sequences were derived from CD4+ or CD8+ T cells sorted from blood, sampled in a trial of the OX40 agonist ivuxolimab. J is TRBJ2-7 and V is TRBV14, with no clear D. The sequence came from an adult with an advanced solid tumor such as melanoma, head and neck, liver or kidney cancer. CDR3 nucleotides: TGTGCCAGCAGCCAGACATCCTACGAGCAGTACTTC. This encodes CASSQTSYEQYF.